This entry describes one T cell receptor (beta chain). The source of the sample is a study of cytomegalovirus exposure and HLA in healthy donors. The PCR had 60 Vbeta and 13 Jbeta primers. Assay: immunoSEQ multiplex PCR; the TCRdb copy retains only in-frame clones and omits some. This sample carries fewer than 250,000 clones, 65% to 85% of them seen once, and the ten largest clones take 2.9%. Sequences were obtained from PBMCs. The source of this sequence is a man younger than 40 in good health and CMV-seronegative.

The CDR3 nucleotides read TGCGCCAGCAGCCAAGAGTTATTGAGAAGTACCCAGTACTTC. This encodes CASSQELLRSTQYF. V usage is TRBV4-3 and J usage is TRBJ2-5; D remains unclear. Per germline, CDR1 LGHNA and CDR2 YSLEER. The CDR3 runs 14 residues. Trimming took 0 bases from V and 8 from J, leaving 13 bases between them.